This is a list of T cell receptor beta chains from one sample in a study of immune cell composition in non-small cell lung cancer. Sequenced by immunoSEQ multiplex PCR; TCRdb stores in-frame clones only, minus some. The repertoire holds about 7,200 clones, with around 70% as singletons. Sequences were obtained from lung tumor tissue. The receptors were gathered from a human donor with non-small cell lung cancer. The CDR3 runs from the conserved cysteine through the conserved F or W. The order of the fields is clone size, J gene, V gene, D gene, CDR3 DNA, CDR3 protein. A D gene is named only where the DNA matches it firmly. Not every row has a clone size; where given, it reads once, few, many or a size class.

>.|TRBJ1-2|TRBV2|.
TGTGCCAGCAGGGGCAGGACAGAAGGCTACACCTTC
CASRGRTEGYTF
>.|TRBJ2-1|TRBV30|.
TGTGCCTGGAGCTACTTTGACAGCTCCTACAATGAGCAGTTCTTC
CAWSYFDSSYNEQFF
>.|TRBJ2-2|TRBV27|.
TGTGCCAGCAGTTTTAATAACAGGGACCGGGGAGCTGTTTTT
CASSFNNRDRGAVF
>.|TRBJ2-7|TRBV2|.
TGTGCCAGCAATTACGGGGGAGACGAGCAGTACTTC
CASNYGGDEQYF
>.|TRBJ1-1|TRBV7-9|.
TGTGCCAGCAGCTTACTGATGGGGGCCCGCACTGAAGCTTTCTTT
CASSLLMGARTEAFF
>.|TRBJ1-6|TRBV10-2|.
TGCGCCAGCAGTGAGGGGACTTATAATTCACCCCTCCACTTT
CASSEGTYNSPLHF
>once|TRBJ2-1|TRBV28|.
TGTGCCAGCAGGAGCGACTCCCATAGTGTTGGGCAGTTCTTC
CASRSDSHSVGQFF
>.|TRBJ1-2|TRBV30|.
TGTGCCTGGAGTGCTCGGGGGAGTAACTATGGCTACACCTTC
CAWSARGSNYGYTF
>medium-sized|TRBJ2-3|TRBV4-1|TRBD2
TGCGCCAGCAGCCTCGGCAGAGCGGGAGCCGTCACAGATACGCAGTATTTT
CASSLGRAGAVTDTQYF
>.|TRBJ2-2|TRBV7-6|TRBD1
TGTGCCAGCACGGGACAGGGCTTCACCGGGGAGCTGTTTTTT
CASTGQGFTGELFF
>.|TRBJ2-5|TRBV28|TRBD2
TGTGCCAGCAGCTCCTGGGGGGGAAAGACCCAGTACTTC
CASSSWGGKTQYF
>.|TRBJ2-7|TRBV7-6|.
TGTGCCAGCAGCTTAACAGGGTCAGACGAGCAGTACTTC
CASSLTGSDEQYF
>.|TRBJ2-3|TRBV7-9|TRBD1
TGTGCCAGCAGTAGAAATGACAGGGGATTAGGGACAGATACGCAGTATTTT
CASSRNDRGLGTDTQYF
>medium-sized|TRBJ1-6|TRBV19|TRBD1
TGTGCCAGTAGTATAGATCACAGGCCGACCGGGACAGGGAGTAATTCACCCCTCCACTTT
CASSIDHRPTGTGSNSPLHF
>few|TRBJ2-1|TRBV2|.
TGTGCCAGCAGTGATGGGACTCTTAGTGAGCAGTTCTTC
CASSDGTLSEQFF
>once|TRBJ2-3|TRBV29-1|.
TGCAGCGTTGAAGGGGGCAGGGGAACAGATACGCAGTATTTT
CSVEGGRGTDTQYF